The T cell receptor beta chain described here comes from a study of T cell responses to AZD1222 COVID-19 vaccine. The assay was immunoSEQ multiplex PCR, and TCRdb's table has in-frame clones only and misses some. The sample contains about 86,000 clones, 60% to 80% of which appear only once. Study observations and caveats: Clonal diversity was possibly underestimated, and the donors were mostly white British, with more females.

This CDR3 has 13 residues. The germline gives CDR1 MNHEY, CDR2 SMNVEV (reference sequence). V was shortened by 7 bases and J by 2 bases, with 10 bases between the two germline ends. On this clone: What it recognizes is unknown.

The chain employs TRBV27 and TRBJ2-3; perhaps TRBD2 as D (6 bases). This receptor was obtained from an adult in good health. Sequenced material: peripheral blood, taken on day 0 of AZD1222 vaccination. The CDR3 nucleotides read TGTGCCAGCAAGGGACTGTTCACAGATACGCAGTATTTT. Protein product: CASKGLFTDTQYF.